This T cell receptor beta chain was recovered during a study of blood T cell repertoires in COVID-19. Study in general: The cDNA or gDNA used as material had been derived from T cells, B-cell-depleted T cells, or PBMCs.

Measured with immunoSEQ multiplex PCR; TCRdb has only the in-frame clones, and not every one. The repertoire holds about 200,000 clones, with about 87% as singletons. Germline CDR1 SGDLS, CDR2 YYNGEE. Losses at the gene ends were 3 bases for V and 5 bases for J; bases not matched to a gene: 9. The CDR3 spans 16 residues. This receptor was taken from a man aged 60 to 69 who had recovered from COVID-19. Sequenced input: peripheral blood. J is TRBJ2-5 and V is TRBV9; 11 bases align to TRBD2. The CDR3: CASSGMGTSGGETQYF. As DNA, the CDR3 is TGTGCCAGCAGCGGGATGGGGACTAGCGGTGGGGAGACCCAGTACTTC.